This TCR beta chain was sequenced during a study of cytomegalovirus exposure and HLA in healthy donors. The overall study: Across 350 to 400 genotyped donors, approximately 80% landed in the Caucasian-associated ancestry cluster.

Regarding this clone: Its antigen is not known.

The study sampled nominally healthy donors, though unrecorded immune exposures were likely. Study-wide results and caveats: Presence/absence analyses took donor sequencing depth as roughly uniform.

The J segment lost 11 bases and the V segment lost 4 bases, leaving 6 bases of the junction unmatched. Germline V CDR1 and CDR2: SGHTA, FQGTGA. The CDR3 runs to 12 residues. A multiplex PCR was run with 60 Vbeta primers and 13 Jbeta primers. Profiled with immunoSEQ multiplex PCR; TCRdb holds only in-frame clones, not every one. Its table lists roughly 60,000 clones. The source of this sequence is a young woman in good health and CMV-seronegative. The chain joins TRBV7-3 to TRBJ2-3; 7 bases line up with TRBD1. Sample: PBMCs. CDR3 nucleotides: TGTGCCAGCAGCTCCGAGGGGGCGAAGCAGTATTTT. Translation: CASSSEGAKQYF.